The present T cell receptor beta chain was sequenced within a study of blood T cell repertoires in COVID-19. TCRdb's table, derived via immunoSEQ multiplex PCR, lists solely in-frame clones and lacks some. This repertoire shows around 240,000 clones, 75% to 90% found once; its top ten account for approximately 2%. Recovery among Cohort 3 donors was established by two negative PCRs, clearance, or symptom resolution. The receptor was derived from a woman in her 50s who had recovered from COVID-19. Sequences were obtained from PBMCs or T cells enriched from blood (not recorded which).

The CDR3 region is CSVRGRGAYEQYF. The CDR3 region has the DNA TGCAGCGTTAGGGGGCGGGGTGCCTACGAGCAGTACTTC. This chain links TRBV29-1 with TRBJ2-7; D is perhaps TRBD1 (7 bases). The CDR3 is 13 amino acids. The germline CDR1 and CDR2 sequences are SQVTM and ANQGSEA. Trimming removed 5 bases from V and 2 bases from J, with 13 bases in between.